This TCR beta chain is drawn from a study of STAT3 mutations in large granular lymphocyte leukemia. Study outcomes and limitations: Every T-LGLL patient had at least one immunodominant TCRbeta clonotype. In some patients, a small highly pathogenic clone possibly went undetected. After therapy, about 35% of the 18 patients switched clonotypes, all new clones STAT3 wild type.

The germline V gene encodes CDR1 MNHEY and CDR2 SMNVEV (reference sequence). Trimming cost V 2 bases and J 4 bases; bases outside gene matches: 9. The CDR3 has 16 residues. A remark on this clone: No antigen is known for it.

The repertoire was sequenced with immunoSEQ multiplex PCR; TCRdb's copy has only in-frame clones and lacks some. This table has fewer than 8,500 clones, about nine tenths appearing once. The sequence was obtained from a man aged 45 to 65 with T-cell large granular lymphocyte leukemia. Some clones in this sample may be carry-over from other donors' samples. The chain has TRBV27 and TRBJ2-3, with 7 positions matching TRBD1. What was sequenced was peripheral blood mononuclear cells. Written as DNA, the CDR3 is TGTGCCAGCAGTTTAGCAGGGGGTCGGGGCGCAGATACGCAGTATTTT. It encodes CASSLAGGRGADTQYF.